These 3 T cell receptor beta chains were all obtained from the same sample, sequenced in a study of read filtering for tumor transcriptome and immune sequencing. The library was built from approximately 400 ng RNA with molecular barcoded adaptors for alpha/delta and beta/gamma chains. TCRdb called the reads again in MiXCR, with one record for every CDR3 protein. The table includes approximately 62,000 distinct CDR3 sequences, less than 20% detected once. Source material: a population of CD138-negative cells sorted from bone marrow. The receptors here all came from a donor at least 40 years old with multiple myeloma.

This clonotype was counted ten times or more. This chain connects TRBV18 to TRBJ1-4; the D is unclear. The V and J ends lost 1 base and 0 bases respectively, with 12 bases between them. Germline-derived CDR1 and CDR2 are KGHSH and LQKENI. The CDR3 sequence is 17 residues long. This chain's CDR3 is CASSPRFSGTTNEKLFF. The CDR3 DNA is TGTGCCAGCTCACCACGGTTTAGCGGGACAACTAATGAAAAACTGTTTTTT. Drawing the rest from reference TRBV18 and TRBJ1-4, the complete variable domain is NAGVMQNPRHLVRRRGQEARLRCSPMKGHSHVYWYRQLPEEGLKFMVYLQKENIIDESGMPKERFSAEFPKEGPSILRIQQVVRGDSAAYFCASSPRFSGTTNEKLFFGSGTQLSVL.

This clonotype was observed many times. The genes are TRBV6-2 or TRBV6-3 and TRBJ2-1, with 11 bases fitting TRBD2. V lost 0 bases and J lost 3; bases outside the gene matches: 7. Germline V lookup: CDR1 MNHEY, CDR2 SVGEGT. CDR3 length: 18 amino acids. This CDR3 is CASSYSPPTSGIYNEQFF. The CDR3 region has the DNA TGTGCCAGCAGTTACTCGCCACCGACTAGCGGGATCTACAATGAGCAGTTCTTC.

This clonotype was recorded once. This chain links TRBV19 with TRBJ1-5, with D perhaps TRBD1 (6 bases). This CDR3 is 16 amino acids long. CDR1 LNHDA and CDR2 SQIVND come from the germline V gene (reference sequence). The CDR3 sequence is CVISPGGHRGNQPQHF. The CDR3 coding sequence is TGTGTCATCTCCCCTGGGGGCCATAGAGGCAATCAGCCCCAGCATTTT.